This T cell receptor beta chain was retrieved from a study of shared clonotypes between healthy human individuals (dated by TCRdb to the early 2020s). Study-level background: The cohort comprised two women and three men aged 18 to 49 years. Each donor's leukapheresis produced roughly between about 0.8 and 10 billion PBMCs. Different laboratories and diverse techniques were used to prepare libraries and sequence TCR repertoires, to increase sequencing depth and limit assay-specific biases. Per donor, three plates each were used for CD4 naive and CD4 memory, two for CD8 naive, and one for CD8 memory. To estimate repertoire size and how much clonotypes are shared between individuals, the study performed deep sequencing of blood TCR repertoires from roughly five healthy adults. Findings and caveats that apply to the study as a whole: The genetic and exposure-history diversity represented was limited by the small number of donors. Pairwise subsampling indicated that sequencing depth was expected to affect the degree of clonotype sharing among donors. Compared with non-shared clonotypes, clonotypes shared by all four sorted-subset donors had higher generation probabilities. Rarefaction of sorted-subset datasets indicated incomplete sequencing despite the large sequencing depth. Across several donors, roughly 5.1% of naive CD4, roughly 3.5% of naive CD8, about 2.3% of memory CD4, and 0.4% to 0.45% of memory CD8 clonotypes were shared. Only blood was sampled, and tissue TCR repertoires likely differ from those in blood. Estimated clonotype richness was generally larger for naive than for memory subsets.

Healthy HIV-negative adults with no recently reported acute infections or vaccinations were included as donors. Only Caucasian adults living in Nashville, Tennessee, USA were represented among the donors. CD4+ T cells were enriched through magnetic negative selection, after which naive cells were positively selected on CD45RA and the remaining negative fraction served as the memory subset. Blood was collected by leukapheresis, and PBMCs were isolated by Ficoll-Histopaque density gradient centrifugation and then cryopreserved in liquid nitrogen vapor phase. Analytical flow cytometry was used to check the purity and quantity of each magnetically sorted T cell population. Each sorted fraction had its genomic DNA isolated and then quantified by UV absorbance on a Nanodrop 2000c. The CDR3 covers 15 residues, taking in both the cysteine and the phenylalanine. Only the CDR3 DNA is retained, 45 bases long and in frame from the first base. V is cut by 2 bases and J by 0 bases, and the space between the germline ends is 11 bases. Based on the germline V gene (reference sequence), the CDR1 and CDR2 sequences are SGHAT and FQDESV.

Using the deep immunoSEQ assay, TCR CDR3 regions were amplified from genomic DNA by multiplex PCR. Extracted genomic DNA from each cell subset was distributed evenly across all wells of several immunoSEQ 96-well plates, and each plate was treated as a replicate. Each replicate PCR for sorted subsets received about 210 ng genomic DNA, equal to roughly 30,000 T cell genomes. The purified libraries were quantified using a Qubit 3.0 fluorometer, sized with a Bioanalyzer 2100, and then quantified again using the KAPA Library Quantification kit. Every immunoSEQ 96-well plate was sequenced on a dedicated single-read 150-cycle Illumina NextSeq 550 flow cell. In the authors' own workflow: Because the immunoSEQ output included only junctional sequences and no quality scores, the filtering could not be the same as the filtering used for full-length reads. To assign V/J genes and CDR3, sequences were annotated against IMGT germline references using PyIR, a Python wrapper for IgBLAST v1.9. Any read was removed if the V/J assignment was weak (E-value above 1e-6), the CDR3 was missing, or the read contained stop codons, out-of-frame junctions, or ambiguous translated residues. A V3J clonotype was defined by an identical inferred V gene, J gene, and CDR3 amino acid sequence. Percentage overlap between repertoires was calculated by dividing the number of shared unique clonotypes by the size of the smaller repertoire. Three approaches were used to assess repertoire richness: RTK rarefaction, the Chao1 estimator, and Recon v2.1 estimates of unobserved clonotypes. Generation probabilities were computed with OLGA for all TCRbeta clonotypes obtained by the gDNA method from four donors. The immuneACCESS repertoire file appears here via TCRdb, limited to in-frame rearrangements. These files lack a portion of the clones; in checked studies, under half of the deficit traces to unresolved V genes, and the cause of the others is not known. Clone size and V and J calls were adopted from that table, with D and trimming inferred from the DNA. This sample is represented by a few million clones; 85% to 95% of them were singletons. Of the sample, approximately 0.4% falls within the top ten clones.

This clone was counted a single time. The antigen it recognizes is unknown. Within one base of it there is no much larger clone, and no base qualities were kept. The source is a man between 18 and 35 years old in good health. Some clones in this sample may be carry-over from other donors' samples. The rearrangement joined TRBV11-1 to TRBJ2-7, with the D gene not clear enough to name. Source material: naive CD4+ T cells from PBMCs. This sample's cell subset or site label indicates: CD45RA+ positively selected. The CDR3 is CASSLSNGLSYEQYF. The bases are TGTGCCAGCAGCTTATCTAACGGCCTCTCCTACGAGCAGTACTTC.